The clone carrying this T cell receptor (beta chain) was seen many times. V was pared by 5 bases and J by 1 base, with 13 bases between. CDR3 length equals 15 residues. Per the germline V gene, CDR1 is SGHTA and CDR2 is FQGNSA. This sample is drawn from a study of T cells after yellow fever vaccination. TCRdb re-called the 5' RACE reads with MiXCR, one entry per CDR3 protein. Found here are approximately 27,000 distinct CDR3 sequences, 5.5% of them singletons; the top ten hold about an eighth. This chain connects TRBV7-2 to TRBJ2-3; D unclear. The TCR originated in a man younger than 45 who received the YFV17D yellow fever vaccine. The sample in question was PBMCs, either bulk or a sorted T-cell subset (CD4+, CD8+, memory, or dextramer-sorted; not recorded which), obtained 15 days after the yellow fever booster vaccination. The DNA of the CDR3 is TGTGCCAGCAGCGAGTCGTCCCACCGCACAGATACGCAGTATTTT. Encoded protein: CASSESSHRTDTQYF. The whole variable domain, remainder taken from reference TRBV7-2 and TRBJ2-3, is GAGVSQSPSNKVTEKGKDVELRCDPISGHTALYWYRQSLGQGLEFLIYFQGNSAPDKSGLPSDRFSAERTGGSVSTLTIQRTQQEDSAVYLCASSESSHRTDTQYFGPGTRLTVL.